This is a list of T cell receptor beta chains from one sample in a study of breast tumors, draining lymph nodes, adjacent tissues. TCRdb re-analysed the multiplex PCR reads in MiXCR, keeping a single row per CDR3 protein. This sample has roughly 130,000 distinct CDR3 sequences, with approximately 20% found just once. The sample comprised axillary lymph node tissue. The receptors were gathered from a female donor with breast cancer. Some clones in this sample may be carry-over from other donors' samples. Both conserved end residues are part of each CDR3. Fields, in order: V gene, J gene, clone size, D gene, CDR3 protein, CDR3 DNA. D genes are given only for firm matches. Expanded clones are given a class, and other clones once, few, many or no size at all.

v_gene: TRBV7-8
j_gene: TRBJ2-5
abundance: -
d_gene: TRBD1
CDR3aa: CASSFGTGGQTQYF
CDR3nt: TGTGCCAGCAGCTTTGGGACAGGGGGACAGACCCAGTACTTC

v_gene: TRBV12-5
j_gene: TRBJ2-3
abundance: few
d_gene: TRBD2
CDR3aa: CASQRGGLAGVDTQYF
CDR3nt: TGTGCTAGCCAGAGGGGGGGACTAGCGGGGGTAGATACGCAGTATTTT

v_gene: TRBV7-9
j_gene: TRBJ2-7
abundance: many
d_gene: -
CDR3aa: CASSLAIGQGKDEQYF
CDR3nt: TGTGCCAGCAGCTTAGCAATCGGGCAGGGTAAAGACGAGCAGTACTTC

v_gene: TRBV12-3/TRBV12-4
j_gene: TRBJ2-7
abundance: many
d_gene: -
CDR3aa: CASSFGGRVLF
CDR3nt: TGTGCCAGCAGTTTCGGGGGGCGGGTACTCTTC

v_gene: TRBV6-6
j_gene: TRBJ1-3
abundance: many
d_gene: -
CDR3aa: CASTSTGYGNTIYF
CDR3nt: TGTGCCAGCACCTCGACGGGGTACGGAAACACCATATATTTT

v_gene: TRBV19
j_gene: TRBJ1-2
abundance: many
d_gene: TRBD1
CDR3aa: CASSVRDRGPLSTLNYGYTF
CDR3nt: TGTGCCAGTAGTGTCCGGGACAGGGGCCCCCTCTCTACACTAAACTATGGCTACACCTTC

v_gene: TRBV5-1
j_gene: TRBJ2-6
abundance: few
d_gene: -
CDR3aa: CASSLSGANVLTF
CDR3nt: TGCGCCAGCAGCCTCTCTGGGGCCAACGTCCTGACTTTC

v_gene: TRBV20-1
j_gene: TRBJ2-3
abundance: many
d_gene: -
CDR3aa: CSARDGTSTDTQYF
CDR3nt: TGCAGTGCTAGAGACGGGACTAGCACAGATACGCAGTATTTT

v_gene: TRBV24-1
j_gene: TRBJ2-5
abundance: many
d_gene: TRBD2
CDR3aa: CATSETGGPETQYF
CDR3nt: TGTGCCACCAGTGAAACGGGGGGGCCGGAGACCCAGTACTTC

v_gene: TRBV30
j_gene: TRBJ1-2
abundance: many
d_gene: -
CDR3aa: CAWRYGGGWGYTF
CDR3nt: TGTGCCTGGAGATACGGGGGGGGCTGGGGCTACACCTTC

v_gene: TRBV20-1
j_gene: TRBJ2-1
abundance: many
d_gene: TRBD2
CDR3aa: CSARDSWTSGSDEQFF
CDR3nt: TGCAGTGCTAGAGATTCATGGACTAGCGGGAGTGATGAGCAGTTCTTC

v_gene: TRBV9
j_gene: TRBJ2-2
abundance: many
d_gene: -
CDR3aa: CASSVGPVANTGELFF
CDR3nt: TGTGCCAGCAGCGTAGGCCCGGTCGCGAACACCGGGGAGCTGTTTTTT

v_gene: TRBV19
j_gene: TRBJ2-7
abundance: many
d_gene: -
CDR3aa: CASSSSWGSLYEQYF
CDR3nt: TGTGCCAGTAGCTCATCTTGGGGCAGCCTCTACGAGCAGTACTTC

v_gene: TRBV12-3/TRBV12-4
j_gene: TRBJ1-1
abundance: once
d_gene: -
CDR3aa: CASSLGDGINTEAFF
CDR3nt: TGTGCCAGCAGTTTGGGGGACGGAATAAACACTGAAGCTTTCTTT

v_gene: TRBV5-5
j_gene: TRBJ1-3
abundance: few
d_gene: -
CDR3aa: CASSPGELSGNTIYF
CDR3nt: TGTGCCAGCAGCCCGGGGGAGCTCTCTGGAAACACCATATATTTT

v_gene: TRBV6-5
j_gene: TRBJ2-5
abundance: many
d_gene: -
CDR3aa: CASSSGTLKTQYF
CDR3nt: TGTGCCAGCAGTTCCGGGACATTGAAGACCCAGTACTTC

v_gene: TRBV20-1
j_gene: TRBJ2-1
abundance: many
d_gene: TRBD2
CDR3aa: CSARDRSRAGGRDEQFF
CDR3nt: TGCAGTGCTAGAGACAGATCAAGAGCGGGGGGGCGGGATGAGCAGTTCTTC